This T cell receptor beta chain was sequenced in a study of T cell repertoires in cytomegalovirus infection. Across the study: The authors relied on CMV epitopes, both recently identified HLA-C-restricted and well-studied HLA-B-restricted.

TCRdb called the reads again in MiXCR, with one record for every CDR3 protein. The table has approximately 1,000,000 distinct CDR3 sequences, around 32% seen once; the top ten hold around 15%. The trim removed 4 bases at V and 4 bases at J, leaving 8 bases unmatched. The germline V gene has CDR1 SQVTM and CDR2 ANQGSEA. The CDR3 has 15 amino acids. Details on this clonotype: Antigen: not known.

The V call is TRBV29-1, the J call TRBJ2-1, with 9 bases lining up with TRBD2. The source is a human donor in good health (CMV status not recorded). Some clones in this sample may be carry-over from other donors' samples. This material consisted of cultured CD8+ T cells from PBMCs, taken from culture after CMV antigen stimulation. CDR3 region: CSVVKRGAPYNEQFF. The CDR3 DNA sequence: TGCAGCGTTGTGAAGCGGGGGGCCCCTTACAATGAGCAGTTCTTC.